This T cell receptor (beta chain) was recovered during a study of T cell changes during pregnancy in multiple sclerosis. This clone was found once. The table came from immunoSEQ multiplex PCR; TCRdb's copy has only in-frame clones and leaves some out. The table includes about 100,000 clones, 90% detected once. The CDR3 loop spans 13 amino acids. V dropped 3 bases and J dropped 4 bases, with 10 bases sitting between them. This clonotype originated in a female donor in good health, enrolled as a control in a pregnancy study. This chain joins TRBV5-3 and TRBJ1-2, with D possibly being TRBD1 (6 bases). TRBV5-3 is classed as an ORF, of uncertain function. The sequences come from peripheral blood, collected in the second trimester of pregnancy. The CDR3 sequence: CARSWGPAYGYTF. Written as DNA, the CDR3 is TGTGCCAGAAGCTGGGGGCCAGCCTATGGCTACACCTTC.